Below, one T cell receptor beta chain is given with its context. This sample stems from a study of cytomegalovirus exposure and HLA in healthy donors. The primer mix had 60 Vbeta and 13 Jbeta primers. TCRdb keeps only in-frame clones here, not all; method: immunoSEQ multiplex PCR. The sample has under 150,000 clones, about 80% seen once. Trimming removed 6 bases from V and 2 bases from J, with 13 bases in between. This CDR3 is built from 14 residues. The germline V gene has CDR1 MDHEN and CDR2 SYDVKM. The sample was PBMCs. The receptor comes from a male donor in good health and CMV-seronegative. The chain recombines TRBV28 with TRBJ1-1, with D perhaps matching TRBD1 (6 bases). CDR3 amino acids: CASSPQDRNTEAFF. The CDR3 DNA follows: TGTGCCAGCAGCCCCCAGGACAGAAACACTGAAGCTTTCTTT.